These 24 T cell receptor beta chains were all obtained from the same sample, sequenced in a study of shared clonotypes between healthy human individuals. The repertoire was sequenced with immunoSEQ multiplex PCR; TCRdb's copy has only in-frame clones and lacks some. The sample contains a few million clones, about nine tenths of which appear only once. Material for sequencing was naive CD4+ T cells from PBMCs. The sample's subset: CD45RA+ positively selected. These receptors were collected from a man younger than 35 in good health. Some clones in this sample may be carry-over from other donors' samples.

The chain recombines TRBV7-2 with TRBJ1-5; maybe TRBD1 (5 bases). This CDR3 comprises 13 residues. Germline V gives CDR1 SGHTA, CDR2 FQGNSA. Trimming pared 8 bases from V and 10 bases from J, leaving 18 bases between. CDR3 sequence reads: CASAQGNIRPQHF. The DNA for the CDR3 is TGTGCCAGCGCCCAGGGTAATATCAGACCCCAGCATTTT.

The J gene is TRBJ2-1, the V gene TRBV9, with a weak D call TRBD1 (6 bases). The CDR3 runs 14 residues. Germline CDR1 is SGDLS and CDR2 is YYNGEE. The ends were cut back, 4 bases at V and 4 bases at J, with 12 bases in the middle. The CDR3 DNA reads as TGTGCCAGCAGCACCCGACAGGATTACAATGAGCAGTTCTTC. The encoded protein is CASSTRQDYNEQFF. The whole variable domain, filled in from reference TRBV9 and TRBJ2-1, reads DSGVTQTPKHLITATGQRVTLRCSPRSGDLSVYWYQQSLDQGLQFLIQYYNGEERAKGNILERFSAQQFPDLHSELNLSSLELGDSALYFCASSTRQDYNEQFFGPGTRLTVL.

The genes are TRBV6-5 and TRBJ1-2; the D gene is possibly TRBD1 (5 bases). With 0 bases removed from V and 5 bases from J, the gap between germline ends came to 13 bases. CDR1 is MNHEY and CDR2 is SVGAGI in the germline V gene. The CDR3 loop spans 15 amino acids. The CDR3 nucleotides are TGTGCCAGCAGTTACTCGAATACAGGTCCATATGGCTACACCTTC. Amino acid sequence: CASSYSNTGPYGYTF.

The V and J genes are TRBV14 and TRBJ2-7, with TRBD2 identical over 10 bases. V gave up 1 base and J gave up 2 bases; unmatched junction bases: 5. This CDR3 region has 16 residues. Germline CDR1 and CDR2: SGHDN and FVKESK. CDR3 residues: CASSQASAGGPYEQYF. The CDR3 bases are TGTGCCAGCAGCCAAGCATCAGCGGGAGGGCCCTACGAGCAGTACTTC.

As for this clone: Different DNA sequences within this sample yield the same CDR3. The rearrangement uses TRBV5-1 and TRBJ1-1, with D unclear. The CDR3 extends over 15 amino acids. V gave up 4 bases and J gave up 1 base, with 14 bases separating them. Germline-derived CDR1 and CDR2 are SGHRS and YFSETQ. The CDR3 spells CASSVEGGRNTEAFF. CDR3 nucleotide sequence: TGCGCCAGCAGCGTGGAAGGAGGGAGGAACACTGAAGCTTTCTTT.

V and J are TRBV6-1 and TRBJ1-4; D gene unclear. V shed 7 bases and J shed 0 bases, with 9 bases lying between them. The CDR3 totals 14 residues. Per the germline V gene, CDR1 is MNHNS and CDR2 is SASEGT. CDR3 in DNA: TGTGCCAGCATAGGAGGGCCAACTAATGAAAAACTGTTTTTT. This codes for CASIGGPTNEKLFF.

The chain is built from TRBV28 and TRBJ2-7; 12 bases line up with TRBD1. With V trimmed by 4 bases and J by 4 bases, 17 bases remained unmatched. The CDR3 has 19 residues. Germline-derived CDR1 and CDR2 are MDHEN and SYDVKM. CDR3 sequence (DNA): TGTGCCAGCAGTTCACCGATATCTCGGGGACAGGGGGCTACGTACGAGCAGTACTTC. This gives the protein CASSSPISRGQGATYEQYF.

This clone was observed a single time. The CDR3 protein is CASSEGTGNDEYF. The CDR3 bases are TGTGCCAGCAGTGAAGGGACAGGGAACGATGAGTACTTC. This chain links TRBV2 with TRBJ2-7, with 8 positions matching TRBD1. In germline, CDR1 is SNHLY, CDR2 FYNNEI. This CDR3 region has 13 residues. The ends lost 1 base at V and 11 bases at J; junction bases unmatched: 7.

V usage is TRBV10-1 and J usage is TRBJ2-7; the D gene is possibly TRBD2 (6 bases). V lost 1 base to trimming and J lost 5 bases, with 15 bases between them. CDR1 is WNHNN, CDR2 SYGVQD, per germline (reference sequence). This CDR3 has 15 residues. This CDR3 reads CASSEWRSPGDEQYF. The CDR3, as DNA: TGCGCCAGCAGTGAGTGGCGGAGCCCGGGGGACGAGCAGTACTTC.

With regard to this clone: Other nucleotide sequences in the sample specify the same CDR3. This chain joins TRBV5-1 and TRBJ2-6, with TRBD1 as a possible D gene (5 bases). The CDR3 covers 15 residues. Trimming took off 2 bases at V and 4 bases at J, with 10 bases between the two ends. Germline CDR1 and CDR2: SGHRS and YFSETQ. The CDR3 is CASSLGVAGANVLTF. The CDR3 DNA reads TGCGCCAGCAGCTTAGGGGTGGCAGGGGCCAACGTCCTGACTTTC.

On this clone: An end of the junction differs from the germline gene, which may be a read error. The CDR3 bases are TGTGCCAGCAGCTTGACCCTGGCTGGGCAGTGCTTC. It specifies CASSLTLAGQCF. The chain combines TRBV7-9 with TRBJ2-7, with D hard to call. The CDR3 is made up of 12 amino acids. Germline V gene sequence: CDR1 SEHNR, CDR2 FQNEAQ (reference sequence).

This chain links TRBV2 with TRBJ2-2; D is ambiguous. The V gene lost 3 bases and the J gene lost 5 bases, with 10 bases spanning the gap. The CDR3 has 14 residues. Germline lookup yields CDR1 SNHLY and CDR2 FYNNEI. The chain's CDR3 is CASSETWVTGELFF. For the CDR3, the DNA is TGTGCCAGCAGTGAGACCTGGGTGACCGGGGAGCTGTTTTTT. Full variable domain (remainder filled in from reference TRBV2 and TRBJ2-2): EPEVTQTPSHQVTQMGQEVILRCVPISNHLYFYWYRQILGQKVEFLVSFYNNEISEKSEIFDDQFSVERPDGSNFTLKIRSTKLEDSAMYFCASSETWVTGELFFGEGSRLTVL.

The V gene is TRBV28, the J gene TRBJ1-4; 7 bases are shared with TRBD1. The CDR3 has 15 amino acids. Germline CDR1 reads MDHEN; CDR2 reads SYDVKM. V trimming: 1 base; J trimming: 5 bases; junction bases outside the gene matches: 4. CDR3 nucleotides: TGTGCCAGCAGTTTATTGGCAGGGGGGAATGAAAAACTGTTTTTT. It translates to CASSLLAGGNEKLFF.

The rearrangement joins TRBV28 to TRBJ2-7; 10 bases map to TRBD2. Trimming took 8 bases from V and 1 from J; bases not matched to a gene: 20. The germline V gene has CDR1 MDHEN and CDR2 SYDVKM. The CDR3 runs 19 residues. CDR3 residues: CASCGQPTPSGSTSYEQYF. The CDR3 DNA reads as TGTGCCAGCTGCGGACAGCCAACTCCTAGCGGGAGTACGTCCTACGAGCAGTACTTC. The variable domain in full, with the rest retrieved from reference TRBV28 and TRBJ2-7, is DVKVTQSSRYLVKRTGEKVFLECVQDMDHENMFWYRQDPGLGLRLIYFSYDVKMKEKGDIPEGYSVSREKKERFSLILESASTNQTSMYLCASCGQPTPSGSTSYEQYFGPGTRLTVT.

Points on this clone: The same CDR3 also results from other DNA sequences found in this sample. The V gene is TRBV11-2, the J gene TRBJ2-5, with TRBD1 matching 7 bases. V lost 5 bases to trimming and J lost 5 bases; unmatched junction nucleotides: 5. Germline CDR1 and CDR2: SGHAT and FQNNGV. The CDR3 is made up of 13 amino acids. The CDR3 reads CASSPGGVETQYF. CDR3 in DNA: TGTGCCAGCAGCCCAGGGGGAGTGGAGACCCAGTACTTC.

The gene calls are TRBV18 and TRBJ2-7; TRBD1 is a possible D gene (6 bases). The CDR3 loop spans 15 amino acids. The V end was cut by 6 bases, the J end by 6 bases, with 21 bases between. Germline CDR1 reads KGHSH; CDR2 reads LQKENI. The CDR3 nucleotides read TGTGCCAGCTCCTACACCCTGGTCCAAGGGGGCGAGCAGTACTTC. It yields the protein CASSYTLVQGGEQYF.

The CDR3 DNA reads as TGTGCCAGCAGCGTAGCGGGAGCAGAAGAGACCCAGTACTTC. Its protein is CASSVAGAEETQYF. The V and J genes are TRBV5-4 and TRBJ2-5; 9 positions match TRBD2. The germline gives CDR1 SGHNT, CDR2 YYREEE (reference sequence). This CDR3 has 14 amino acids. Trimming cost V 4 bases and J 3 bases; bases outside gene matches: 4.

This clone was seen only once. J is TRBJ2-7 and V is TRBV5-1; TRBD1 matches at 10 bases. The V segment lost 4 bases and the J segment 9 bases; nucleotides outside the gene matches: 13. CDR1 is SGHRS, CDR2 YFSETQ, per germline. The CDR3 spans 15 residues. The CDR3, as DNA: TGCGCCAGCAGCCCGGGGGGGACAGGGGTCTTAGTGCAGTACTTC. Translating gives CASSPGGTGVLVQYF.

V usage is TRBV4-2 and J usage is TRBJ2-5; 9 bases match TRBD1. The germline CDR1 and CDR2 sequences are LGHNA and YNFKEQ. J gave up 5 bases and V 2 bases, and 6 bases lay outside the gene matches. The CDR3 covers 15 residues. The CDR3 protein is CASSQLQGAGETQYF. The DNA of the CDR3 is TGTGCCAGCAGCCAATTACAGGGGGCAGGGGAGACCCAGTACTTC.

This chain's CDR3 is CASSSFTFRDNQPQHF. In DNA form, the CDR3 reads TGTGCCAGCAGCTCCTTTACCTTCAGAGACAATCAGCCCCAGCATTTT. The chain couples TRBV5-8 to TRBJ1-5; no definite D call. The CDR3 runs to 16 residues. Trimming shortened V by 3 bases and J by 3 bases, and 16 bases separated the two germline ends. Germline values: CDR1 SGHTS, CDR2 YDEGEE.

The V call is TRBV19, the J call TRBJ1-2, with 10 bases identical to TRBD1. The germline V gene encodes CDR1 LNHDA and CDR2 SQIVND (reference sequence). This CDR3 has 16 amino acids. After removal of 5 bases from V and 0 bases from J, the junction contained 6 bases not matched to a gene. CDR3 amino acids: CASSPRGTGANYGYTF. The DNA of the CDR3 is TGTGCCAGTAGTCCCCGAGGGACAGGGGCTAACTATGGCTACACCTTC.

The sample holds one count of this clone. V is TRBV2 and J is TRBJ2-3, with 12 bases identical to TRBD2. Germline V gene sequence: CDR1 SNHLY, CDR2 FYNNEI. J lost 2 bases, V lost 7 bases, and 7 bases had no gene match. The CDR3 has 16 residues. The CDR3 DNA reads as TGTGCCAGCACCCGACTAGCGGGGGATCTCACAGATACGCAGTATTTT. Its protein is CASTRLAGDLTDTQYF.

This chain uses TRBV5-1 with TRBJ2-2; 11 positions agree with TRBD2. The CDR3 runs to 15 residues. Germline V gene sequence: CDR1 SGHRS, CDR2 YFSETQ. V trimming: 4 bases; J trimming: 1 base; junction bases outside the gene matches: 0. This CDR3 reads CASSGTSGNTGELFF. The CDR3 DNA is TGCGCCAGCAGCGGGACTAGCGGGAACACCGGGGAGCTGTTTTTT.

The chain couples TRBV5-6 to TRBJ2-7; D not certain. This CDR3 spans 15 amino acids. Germline V gives CDR1 SGHDT, CDR2 YYEEEE. The ends were cut back, 2 bases at V and 6 bases at J, with 18 bases in the middle. The CDR3 bases are TGTGCCAGCAGCTTAAGACCCGGTGGATATTCCGAGCAGTACTTC. Amino acids: CASSLRPGGYSEQYF.